Following are 15 T cell receptor beta chains from one sample sequenced in a study of vaccination effects on CD4 cells after COVID-19. Their recognized antigens are unknown. Within the ViraFEST assay, antigen-specific CD4+ T cells underwent expansion with viral peptide pools prior to sequencing. Upon completion of about 10 days in culture, CD4+ T cells were isolated. Nucleocapsid antibodies were negative in the vaccine recipients, who had never had SARS-CoV-2 infection. Profiled with immunoSEQ multiplex PCR; TCRdb holds only in-frame clones, not every one. The data show 25,000 or so clones, 73% seen once. Sequences were derived from CD4+ T cells from PBMCs cultured with SARS-CoV-2 spike peptides, sampled before COVID-19 vaccination. The source is a human donor who received a COVID-19 vaccine.

This clone was seen a handful of times. The V gene is TRBV3-1 (or the pseudogene TRBV3-2), the J gene TRBJ2-7; TRBD2 matches at 9 bases. J lost 4 bases, V lost 0 bases, and 4 bases had no gene match. The CDR3 extends over 15 amino acids. Germline CDR1 and CDR2: LGHDT and YNNKEL (reference sequence). CDR3 in DNA: TGTGCCAGCAGCCAAGACGTAGCGGGGGCTTACGAGCAGTACTTC. Protein sequence: CASSQDVAGAYEQYF.

The chain carries TRBV19 and TRBJ1-6, with D unclear. The V end was cut by 5 bases, the J end by 0 bases, with 20 bases between. Germline V lookup: CDR1 LNHDA, CDR2 SQIVND (reference sequence). The CDR3 contains 19 residues. The CDR3 here is CASSPSPGTPSSYNSPLHF. CDR3 in DNA: TGTGCCAGTAGTCCCTCCCCGGGTACACCGAGCTCCTATAATTCACCCCTCCACTTT.

V is TRBV6-5 and J is TRBJ2-5; D ambiguous. The V gene's germline CDR1 is MNHEY and CDR2 SVGAGI. This CDR3 spans 16 amino acids. Trimming left V 0 bases short and J 5 bases short, with 16 bases between. The DNA of the CDR3 is TGTGCCAGCAGTTACTCGATGCAGACGATTGGGGAGACCCAGTACTTC. As protein: CASSYSMQTIGETQYF.

V and J are TRBV7-9 and TRBJ2-5, with a tentative D call TRBD2 (6 bases). The length of the CDR3 is 15 residues. CDR1 and CDR2 (germline): SEHNR, FQNEAQ (reference sequence). Trimming left V 5 bases short and J 3 bases short, with 16 bases between. The CDR3 DNA follows: TGTGCCAGCAGCCCCCGCCCGGGGGAAAAAGAGACCCAGTACTTC. This codes for CASSPRPGEKETQYF.

The CDR3 DNA reads as TGCGCCAGCAGTACCTCGGCAGGCGTAGAGACCCAGTACTTC. It yields the protein CASSTSAGVETQYF. The chain carries TRBV5-1 and TRBJ2-5, with D uncertain. Trimming left V 5 bases short and J 4 bases short, with 15 bases between. This CDR3 comprises 14 residues. In germline, CDR1 is SGHRS, CDR2 YFSETQ. Full variable domain (missing parts from reference TRBV5-1 and TRBJ2-5): KAGVTQTPRYLIKTRGQQVTLSCSPISGHRSVSWYQQTPGQGLQFLFEYFSETQRNKGNFPGRFSGRQFSNSRSEMNVSTLELGDSALYLCASSTSAGVETQYFGPGTRLLVL.

The CDR3, as DNA: TGTGCCAGCAGCTTGGGGACAGCCGCCCAGCAGGCCTACGAGCAGTACTTC. As protein: CASSLGTAAQQAYEQYF. The V call is TRBV5-5, the J call TRBJ2-7; possibly TRBD1 for D (6 bases). Per germline, CDR1 SGHKS and CDR2 YYEKEE (reference sequence). V was pared by 0 bases and J by 2 bases, with 18 bases between. The CDR3 extends over 17 amino acids.

The chain recombines TRBV21-1 with TRBJ1-2; no check of the table's D call, TRBD1, against the DNA was made. TRBV21-1 is a pseudogene. The CDR3 has 12 amino acids. The CDR3 nucleotides read TGTGCCAGCAGCAAGGGGCCGAGGGGCTACACCTTC. It translates to CASSKGPRGYTF.

This clone turned up a few times. The genes are TRBV6-5 and TRBJ2-7, with a tentative D call TRBD2 (7 bases). The CDR3 consists of 14 residues. V gave up 2 bases and J gave up 4 bases, with 12 bases separating them. CDR1 and CDR2 from the germline V gene are MNHEY and SVGAGI. This CDR3 is CASSYGGAVYEQYF. CDR3 nucleotides: TGTGCCAGCAGTTACGGGGGGGCAGTTTACGAGCAGTACTTC.

This chain uses TRBV19 with TRBJ1-3; D unclear. There are 12 residues in the CDR3. The germline V gene encodes CDR1 LNHDA and CDR2 SQIVND (reference sequence). Trimming took 7 bases from V and 4 from J, leaving 8 bases between them. CDR3 amino acids: CASITAGNTIYF. The DNA of the CDR3 is TGTGCCAGTATTACAGCGGGAAACACCATATATTTT.

The gene calls are TRBV4-2 and TRBJ2-7, with 7 bases identical to TRBD2. Germline loops: CDR1 LGHNA, CDR2 YNFKEQ. The CDR3 is 15 amino acids. Trimming at V came to 0 bases and at J to 2 bases, leaving 4 bases not matched to a gene. CDR3 DNA sequence: TGTGCCAGCAGCCAAGATTTGAGCGGGACCTACGAGCAGTACTTC. Translation gives CASSQDLSGTYEQYF.

The rearrangement uses TRBV14 and TRBJ2-5, with 11 positions matching TRBD2. The CDR3 loop spans 16 amino acids. The V and J ends lost 4 bases and 0 bases, in that order; junction bases with no gene match: 4. Germline V gene lookup returns CDR1 SGHDN and CDR2 FVKESK. CDR3 sequence (DNA): TGTGCCAGCAGCCCAGGGACTAGCGGAAACCAAGAGACCCAGTACTTC. This sequence encodes CASSPGTSGNQETQYF.

This chain connects TRBV18 to TRBJ1-2; D uncertain. Germline loops: CDR1 KGHSH, CDR2 LQKENI. The CDR3 extends over 11 amino acids. The ends were cut back, 3 bases at V and 7 bases at J, with 6 bases in the middle. CDR3 amino acids: CASSPSVGYTF. In DNA form, the CDR3 reads TGTGCCAGCTCACCGTCGGTTGGCTACACCTTC.

The chain uses TRBV29-1 and TRBJ2-3; the match to TRBD1 covers 7 bases. The CDR3 consists of 14 residues. Trimming cost V 3 bases and J 2 bases; bases outside gene matches: 5. Germline V lookup: CDR1 SQVTM, CDR2 ANQGSEA. CDR3 nucleotide sequence: TGCAGCGTTGACCAGGGACAGCACACAGATACGCAGTATTTT. This codes for CSVDQGQHTDTQYF.

The rearrangement uses TRBV6-5 and TRBJ1-1; TRBD1 might be the D (5 bases). The CDR3 spans 13 residues. The V gene lost 5 bases and the J gene lost 4 bases, with 11 bases spanning the gap. Germline CDR1 and CDR2: MNHEY and SVGAGI. CDR3: CASSKTALTEAFF. In DNA, the CDR3 is TGTGCCAGCAGTAAGACAGCCCTCACTGAAGCTTTCTTT.

The V gene is TRBV6-1, the J gene TRBJ1-6; D is ambiguous. With 2 bases removed from V and 7 bases from J, the gap between germline ends came to 6 bases. CDR1 and CDR2 (germline): MNHNS, SASEGT. This CDR3 contains 13 residues. CDR3 sequence: CASSESKNSPLHF. As DNA, the CDR3 is TGTGCCAGCAGTGAATCCAAAAATTCACCCCTCCACTTT.